This is a list of T cell receptor beta chains from one sample in a study of shared clonotypes between healthy human individuals. Only in-frame clones appear in the TCRdb table, and some are missing; sequencing was by immunoSEQ multiplex PCR. Among some 490,000 clones, over 75% were seen once, and the ten largest hold roughly 13%. The specimen sequenced was PBMCs. The origin of the receptors is a woman in her thirties or forties in good health. Some clones in this sample may be carry-over from other donors' samples. The CDR3 runs from the conserved cysteine through the conserved F or W. Fields, in order: D gene, J gene, CDR3 length, clone size, V gene, CDR3 protein, CDR3 DNA. The D gene is left open where the match is weak. Where a row states a size, it is once, few, many or the class of an expanded clone; other rows omit it.

d_call: TRBD1
j_call: TRBJ1-1
cdr3_length: 14
clone_size: .
v_call: TRBV6-6
cdr3_aa: CASSYLDRGLGAFF
cdr3_nt: TGTGCCAGCAGTTACTTGGACAGGGGGTTAGGAGCTTTCTTT

d_call: .
j_call: TRBJ2-7
cdr3_length: 12
clone_size: few
v_call: TRBV30
cdr3_aa: CAWSPTGLDTVF
cdr3_nt: TGTGCCTGGAGCCCCACAGGCCTAGATACCGTCTTC

d_call: .
j_call: TRBJ1-1
cdr3_length: 13
clone_size: .
v_call: TRBV9
cdr3_aa: CASSGDDSPWAFF
cdr3_nt: TGTGCCAGCAGCGGCGACGACAGCCCTTGGGCTTTCTTT

d_call: TRBD2
j_call: TRBJ2-3
cdr3_length: 16
clone_size: .
v_call: TRBV28
cdr3_aa: CASSLFGSGRLDTQYF
cdr3_nt: TGTGCCAGCAGTTTATTCGGTAGCGGGAGGTTAGATACGCAGTATTTT

d_call: .
j_call: TRBJ2-1
cdr3_length: 15
clone_size: .
v_call: TRBV5-8
cdr3_aa: CASSLAQGSYNEQFF
cdr3_nt: TGTGCCAGCAGCTTGGCCCAGGGGTCCTACAATGAGCAGTTCTTC

d_call: .
j_call: TRBJ2-5
cdr3_length: 15
clone_size: .
v_call: TRBV6-4
cdr3_aa: CASSERGGPRETQYF
cdr3_nt: TGTGCCAGCAGTGAAAGGGGCGGGCCACGGGAGACCCAGTACTTC

d_call: TRBD1
j_call: TRBJ1-2
cdr3_length: 14
clone_size: .
v_call: TRBV28
cdr3_aa: CASSLGQPFYGYTF
cdr3_nt: TGTGCCAGCAGCTTGGGACAGCCCTTCTATGGCTACACCTTC

d_call: TRBD2
j_call: TRBJ2-7
cdr3_length: 17
clone_size: .
v_call: TRBV7-8
cdr3_aa: CASSLARIAGSTYEQYF
cdr3_nt: TGTGCCAGCAGCTTAGCGAGGATAGCGGGATCAACCTACGAGCAGTACTTC

d_call: .
j_call: TRBJ2-7
cdr3_length: 12
clone_size: .
v_call: TRBV30
cdr3_aa: CAWSSGSYEQYF
cdr3_nt: TGTGCCTGGAGTTCAGGTTCCTACGAGCAGTACTTC

d_call: TRBD1
j_call: TRBJ2-2
cdr3_length: 14
clone_size: .
v_call: TRBV28
cdr3_aa: CASRTGGDTGELFF
cdr3_nt: TGTGCCAGCAGGACAGGGGGCGACACCGGGGAGCTGTTTTTT

d_call: .
j_call: TRBJ2-5
cdr3_length: 12
clone_size: .
v_call: TRBV5-4
cdr3_aa: CATRAVGETQYF
cdr3_nt: TGTGCCACCAGGGCGGTCGGGGAGACCCAGTACTTC

d_call: .
j_call: TRBJ1-5
cdr3_length: 15
clone_size: many
v_call: TRBV28
cdr3_aa: CASSRHGSVGQPQHF
cdr3_nt: TGTGCCAGCAGTCGACACGGGTCGGTGGGTCAGCCCCAGCATTTT

d_call: .
j_call: TRBJ2-7
cdr3_length: 13
clone_size: .
v_call: TRBV6-1
cdr3_aa: CASSDPGQYEQYF
cdr3_nt: TGTGCCAGCAGCGACCCCGGACAGTACGAGCAGTACTTC

d_call: .
j_call: TRBJ2-7
cdr3_length: 15
clone_size: many
v_call: TRBV27
cdr3_aa: CASSLGAGRPYEQYF
cdr3_nt: TGTGCCAGCAGTTTGGGGGCAGGGCGTCCCTACGAGCAGTACTTC

d_call: .
j_call: TRBJ1-1
cdr3_length: 12
clone_size: few
v_call: TRBV6-1
cdr3_aa: CASRQGGTEAFF
cdr3_nt: TGTGCCAGCAGGCAAGGGGGCACTGAAGCTTTCTTT

d_call: TRBD2
j_call: TRBJ2-5
cdr3_length: 15
clone_size: few
v_call: TRBV2
cdr3_aa: CASTKGLADQETQYF
cdr3_nt: TGTGCCAGCACAAAGGGACTAGCGGATCAAGAGACCCAGTACTTC

d_call: TRBD2
j_call: TRBJ2-1
cdr3_length: 15
clone_size: .
v_call: TRBV7-8
cdr3_aa: CASSFGGGTYNEQFF
cdr3_nt: TGTGCCAGCAGCTTTGGGGGAGGGACCTACAATGAGCAGTTCTTC